The rows below give T cell receptor beta chains drawn from one sample of a study of T cell responses to AZD1222 COVID-19 vaccine. Repertoires were generated with immunoSEQ multiplex PCR, while TCRdb's copy carries only in-frame clones and drops some. The sample consists of roughly 120,000 clones, around nine tenths of them appearing once. The specimen was peripheral blood, collected on day 0 of AZD1222 vaccination. Receptor source: an adult in good health. Both conserved end residues are part of each CDR3. D genes are given only for firm matches. A row's size may be missing; if present it is once, few, many or a size class.

>.|TRBV30|TRBJ2-7|.
TGTGCCTGGACCTCACAGGGTTTCTACGAGCAGTACTTC
CAWTSQGFYEQYF
>.|TRBV30|TRBJ2-7|.
TGTGCCTGGACCCCCCAGGGACGCGAGCAGTACTTC
CAWTPQGREQYF
>.|TRBV5-1|TRBJ2-3|.
TGCGCCAGCAGCACCCGGGGGGCGGGGTGGACGCAGTATTTT
CASSTRGAGWTQYF
>.|TRBV6-5|TRBJ1-2|.
TGTGCCAGCAGTTTGGGCGCTGGGAACTATGGCTACACCTTC
CASSLGAGNYGYTF
>.|TRBV5-8|TRBJ1-2|.
TGTGCCAGCAGCTTTTCCGCCGTGAGGGCTGGCTACACCTTC
CASSFSAVRAGYTF
>.|TRBV9|TRBJ1-1|.
TGTGCCAGCAGCGTAGAGGAGTCTCCCATGAACACTGAAGCTTTCTTT
CASSVEESPMNTEAFF
>.|TRBV6-5|TRBJ2-3|.
TGTGCCGACGGGGGTGTACCAGATACGCAGTATTTT
CADGGVPDTQYF
>.|TRBV6-6|TRBJ2-4|TRBD1
TGTGCCAGCAGTCCTCTTTTCACAGGGGAGCTAGCCAAAAACATTCAGTACTTC
CASSPLFTGELAKNIQYF
>.|TRBV6-6|TRBJ2-2|.
TGTGCCACCCAGACAGTCGAATTCTCCGGGGAGCTGTTTTTT
CATQTVEFSGELFF
>.|TRBV18|TRBJ2-7|TRBD1
TGTGCCAGCTCACCACCCGGACAGGGCGCCTTAAACTTC
CASSPPGQGALNF
>.|TRBV7-6|TRBJ1-4|.
TGTGCCAGCAGCCGATCCGGGACGACAAATGAAAAACTGTTTTTT
CASSRSGTTNEKLFF
>few|TRBV5-4|TRBJ1-5|.
TGTGCCAGCAGCTTGGACAGGGAAGTGGGTCAGCCCCAGCATTTT
CASSLDREVGQPQHF
>.|TRBV28|TRBJ2-5|TRBD1
TGTGCCAGCAGTCACTACTTGGGACAGGGGGGAAGAGAGACCCAGTACTTC
CASSHYLGQGGRETQYF
>.|TRBV3-1/TRBV3-2|TRBJ2-7|.
TGTGCCAGCCGAAGAGGCTACGAGCAGTACTTC
CASRRGYEQYF